The source of this T cell receptor (beta chain) is a study of response to subunit inactivated influenza vaccine. TCRdb passed the RT-PCR reads through MiXCR, listing each CDR3 protein once. The sample includes 550,000 to 800,000 distinct CDR3 sequences, about 15% of them seen just once. This clonotype appeared a few times. J lost 3 bases, V lost 6 bases, and 7 bases had no gene match. This CDR3 comprises 14 residues. The sequenced sample was PBMCs from blood, obtained less than 15 days before vaccination. This sequence joins TRBV12-3 or TRBV12-4 and TRBJ2-5; 7 positions agree with TRBD1. The sequence derives from a man over 45 who received an inactivated influenza vaccine. CDR3 sequence reads: CASSKTGWEETQYF. For the CDR3, the DNA is TGTGCCAGCAGCAAGACAGGGTGGGAAGAGACCCAGTACTTC.